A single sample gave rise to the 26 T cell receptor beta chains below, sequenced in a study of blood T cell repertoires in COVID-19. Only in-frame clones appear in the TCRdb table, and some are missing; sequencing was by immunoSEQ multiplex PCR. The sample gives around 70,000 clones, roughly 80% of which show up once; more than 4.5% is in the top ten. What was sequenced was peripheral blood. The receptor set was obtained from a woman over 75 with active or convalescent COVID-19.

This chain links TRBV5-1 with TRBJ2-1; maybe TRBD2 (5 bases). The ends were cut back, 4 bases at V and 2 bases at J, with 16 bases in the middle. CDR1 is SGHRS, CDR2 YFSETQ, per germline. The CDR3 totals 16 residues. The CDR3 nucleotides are TGCGCCAGCAGCCCTCCTTTGAGCGGAGCCTACAATGAGCAGTTCTTC. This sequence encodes CASSPPLSGAYNEQFF.

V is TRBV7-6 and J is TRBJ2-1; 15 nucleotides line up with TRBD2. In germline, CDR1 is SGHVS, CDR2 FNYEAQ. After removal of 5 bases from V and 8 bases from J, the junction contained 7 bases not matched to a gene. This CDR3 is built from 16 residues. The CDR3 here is CASSLGLAGGGDEQFF. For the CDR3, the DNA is TGTGCCAGCAGCCTGGGACTAGCGGGAGGAGGCGATGAGCAGTTCTTC. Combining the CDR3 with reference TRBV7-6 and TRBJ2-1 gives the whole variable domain GAGVSQSPRYKVTKRGQDVALRCDPISGHVSLYWYRQALGQGPEFLTYFNYEAQQDKSGLPNDRFSAERPEGSISTLTIQRTEQRDSAMYRCASSLGLAGGGDEQFFGPGTRLTVL.

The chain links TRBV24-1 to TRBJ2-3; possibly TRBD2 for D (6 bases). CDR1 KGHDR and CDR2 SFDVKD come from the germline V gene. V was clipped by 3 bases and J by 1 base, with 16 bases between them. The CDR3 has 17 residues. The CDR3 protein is CATSDRLKTRGTDTQYF. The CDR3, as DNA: TGTGCCACCAGTGATCGCCTTAAGACTAGGGGCACAGATACGCAGTATTTT.

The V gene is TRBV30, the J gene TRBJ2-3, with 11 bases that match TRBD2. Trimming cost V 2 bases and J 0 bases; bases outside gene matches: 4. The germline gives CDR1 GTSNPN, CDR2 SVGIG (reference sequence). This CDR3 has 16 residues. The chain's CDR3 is CAWSPGTSGSTDTQYF. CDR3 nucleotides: TGTGCCTGGAGTCCGGGGACTAGCGGTAGCACAGATACGCAGTATTTT.

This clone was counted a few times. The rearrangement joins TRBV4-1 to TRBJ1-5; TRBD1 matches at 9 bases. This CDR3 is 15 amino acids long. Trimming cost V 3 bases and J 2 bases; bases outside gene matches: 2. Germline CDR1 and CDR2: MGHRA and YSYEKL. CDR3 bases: TGCGCCAGCAGCCAGGGACAGGGCGGCAATCAGCCCCAGCATTTT. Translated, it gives CASSQGQGGNQPQHF.

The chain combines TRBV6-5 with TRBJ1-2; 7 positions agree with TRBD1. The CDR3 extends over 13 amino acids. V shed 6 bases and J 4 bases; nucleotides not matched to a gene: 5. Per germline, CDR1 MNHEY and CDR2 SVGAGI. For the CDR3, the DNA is TGTGCCAGCAGCCAGGGACAGCTCTATGGCTACACCTTC. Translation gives CASSQGQLYGYTF.

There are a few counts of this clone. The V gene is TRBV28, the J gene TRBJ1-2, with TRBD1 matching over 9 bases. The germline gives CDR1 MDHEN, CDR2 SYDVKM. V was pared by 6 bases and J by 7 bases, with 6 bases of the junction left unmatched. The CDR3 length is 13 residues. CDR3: CASSGTGIGGYTF. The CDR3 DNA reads TGTGCCAGCAGCGGGACAGGGATTGGTGGCTACACCTTC.

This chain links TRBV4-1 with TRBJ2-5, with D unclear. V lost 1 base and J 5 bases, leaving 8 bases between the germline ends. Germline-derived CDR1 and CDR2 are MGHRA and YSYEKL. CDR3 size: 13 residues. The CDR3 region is CASSQGHLETQYF. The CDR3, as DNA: TGCGCCAGCAGCCAAGGACATTTGGAGACCCAGTACTTC.

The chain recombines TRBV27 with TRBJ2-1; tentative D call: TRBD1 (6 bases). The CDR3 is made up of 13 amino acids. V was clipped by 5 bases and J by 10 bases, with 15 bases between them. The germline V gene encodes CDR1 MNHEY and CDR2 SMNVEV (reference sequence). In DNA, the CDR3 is TGTGCCAGCAGTCCCAGGGGCACAGGGGAGCAGTTCTTC. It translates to CASSPRGTGEQFF.

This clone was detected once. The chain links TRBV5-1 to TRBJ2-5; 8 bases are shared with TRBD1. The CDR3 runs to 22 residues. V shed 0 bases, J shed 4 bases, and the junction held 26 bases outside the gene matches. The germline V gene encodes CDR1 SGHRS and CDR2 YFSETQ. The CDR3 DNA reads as TGCGCCAGCAGCTTGGCCGATTCAGGGGGCGGTCTAAATACTGGGTTCGGAGAGACCCAGTACTTC. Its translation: CASSLADSGGGLNTGFGETQYF.

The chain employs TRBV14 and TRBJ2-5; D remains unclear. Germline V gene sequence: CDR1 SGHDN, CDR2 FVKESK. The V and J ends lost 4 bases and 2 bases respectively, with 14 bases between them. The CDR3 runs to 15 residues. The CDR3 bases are TGTGCCAGCAGCCCCTTAGACACAGTACAAGAGACCCAGTACTTC. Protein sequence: CASSPLDTVQETQYF.

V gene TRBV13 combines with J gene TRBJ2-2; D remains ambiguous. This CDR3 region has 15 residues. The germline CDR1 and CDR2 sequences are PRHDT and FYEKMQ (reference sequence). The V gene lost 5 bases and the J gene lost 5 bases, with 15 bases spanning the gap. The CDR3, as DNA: TGTGCCAGCAGCCGGCTGGAGCTGGTAACCGGGGAGCTGTTTTTT. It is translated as CASSRLELVTGELFF.

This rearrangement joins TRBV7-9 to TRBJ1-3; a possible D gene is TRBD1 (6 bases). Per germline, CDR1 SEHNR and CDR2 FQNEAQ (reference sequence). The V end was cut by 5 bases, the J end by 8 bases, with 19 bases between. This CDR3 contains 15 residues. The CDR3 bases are TGTGCCAGCAGCAAATGGACAGCCTGGGGTGACACCATATATTTT. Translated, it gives CASSKWTAWGDTIYF.

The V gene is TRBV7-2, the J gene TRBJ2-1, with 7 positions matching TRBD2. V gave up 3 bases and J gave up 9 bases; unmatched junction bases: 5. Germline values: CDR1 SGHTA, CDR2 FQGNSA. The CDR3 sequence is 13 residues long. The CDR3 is CASSFRGVVEQFF. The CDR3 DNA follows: TGTGCCAGCAGCTTTCGGGGGGTTGTTGAGCAGTTCTTC.

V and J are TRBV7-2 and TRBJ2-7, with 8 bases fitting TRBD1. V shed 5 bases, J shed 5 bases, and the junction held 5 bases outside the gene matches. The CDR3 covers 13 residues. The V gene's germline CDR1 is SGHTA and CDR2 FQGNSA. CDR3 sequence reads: CASSPDRGDEQYF. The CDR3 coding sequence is TGTGCCAGCAGCCCCGACAGGGGTGACGAGCAGTACTTC.

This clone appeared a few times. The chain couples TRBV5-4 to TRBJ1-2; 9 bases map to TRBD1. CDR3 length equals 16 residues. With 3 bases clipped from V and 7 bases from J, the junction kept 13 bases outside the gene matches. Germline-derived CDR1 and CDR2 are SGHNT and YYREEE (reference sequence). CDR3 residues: CASSSRDRASLGGYTF. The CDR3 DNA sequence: TGTGCCAGCAGCTCCCGGGACAGGGCCAGTCTAGGTGGCTACACCTTC.

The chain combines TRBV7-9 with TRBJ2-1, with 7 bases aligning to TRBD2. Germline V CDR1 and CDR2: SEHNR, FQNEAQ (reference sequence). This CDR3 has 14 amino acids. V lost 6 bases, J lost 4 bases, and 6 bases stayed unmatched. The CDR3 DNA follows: TGTGCCAGCAGTCGAAGCGGGGTTTACAATGAGCAGTTCTTC. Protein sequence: CASSRSGVYNEQFF.

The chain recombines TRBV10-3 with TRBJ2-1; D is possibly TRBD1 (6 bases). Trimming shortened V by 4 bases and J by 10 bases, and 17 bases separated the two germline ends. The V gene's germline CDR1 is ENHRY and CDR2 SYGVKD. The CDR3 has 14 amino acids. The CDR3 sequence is CAISGGGTIREQFF. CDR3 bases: TGTGCCATCAGTGGAGGGGGAACCATCCGGGAGCAGTTCTTC.

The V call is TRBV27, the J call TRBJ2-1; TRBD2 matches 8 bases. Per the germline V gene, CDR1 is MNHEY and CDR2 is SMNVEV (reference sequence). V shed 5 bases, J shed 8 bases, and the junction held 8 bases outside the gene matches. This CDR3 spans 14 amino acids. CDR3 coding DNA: TGTGCCAGCAGTCCATGGACTAGCATAGATGAGCAGTTCTTC. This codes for CASSPWTSIDEQFF.

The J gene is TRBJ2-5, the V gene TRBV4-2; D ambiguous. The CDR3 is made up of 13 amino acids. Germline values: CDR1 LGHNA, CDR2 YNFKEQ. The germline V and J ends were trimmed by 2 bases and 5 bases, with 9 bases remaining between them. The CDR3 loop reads CASSQSTGETQYF. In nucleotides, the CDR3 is TGTGCCAGCAGCCAATCGACCGGGGAGACCCAGTACTTC.

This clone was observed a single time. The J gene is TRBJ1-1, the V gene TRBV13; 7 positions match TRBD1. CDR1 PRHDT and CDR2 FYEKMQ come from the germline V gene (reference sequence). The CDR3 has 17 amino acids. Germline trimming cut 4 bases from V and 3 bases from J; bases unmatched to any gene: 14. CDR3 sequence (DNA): TGTGCCAGCAGCTACCGTCCAGGGGGTCTGTGGGACACTGAAGCTTTCTTT. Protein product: CASSYRPGGLWDTEAFF.

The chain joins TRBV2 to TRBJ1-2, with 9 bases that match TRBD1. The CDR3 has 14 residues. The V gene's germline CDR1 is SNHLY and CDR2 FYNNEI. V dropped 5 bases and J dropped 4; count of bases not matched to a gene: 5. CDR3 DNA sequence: TGTGCCAGCAGTCCGGGACAGGGAATCTATGGCTACACCTTC. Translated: CASSPGQGIYGYTF. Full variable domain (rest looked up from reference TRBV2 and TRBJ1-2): EPEVTQTPSHQVTQMGQEVILRCVPISNHLYFYWYRQILGQKVEFLVSFYNNEISEKSEIFDDQFSVERPDGSNFTLKIRSTKLEDSAMYFCASSPGQGIYGYTFGSGTRLTVV.

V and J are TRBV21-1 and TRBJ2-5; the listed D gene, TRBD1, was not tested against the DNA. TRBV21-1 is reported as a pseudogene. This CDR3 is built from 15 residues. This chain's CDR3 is CASSPRQIYKETQYF. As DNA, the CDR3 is TGTGCCAGCAGCCCAAGACAGATTTACAAAGAGACCCAGTACTTC.

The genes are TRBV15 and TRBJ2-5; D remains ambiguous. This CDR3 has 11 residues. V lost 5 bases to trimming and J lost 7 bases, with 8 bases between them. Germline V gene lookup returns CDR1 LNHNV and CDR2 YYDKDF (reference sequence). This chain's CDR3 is CATSALGTQYF. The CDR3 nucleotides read TGTGCCACCAGCGCTCTAGGGACCCAGTACTTC.

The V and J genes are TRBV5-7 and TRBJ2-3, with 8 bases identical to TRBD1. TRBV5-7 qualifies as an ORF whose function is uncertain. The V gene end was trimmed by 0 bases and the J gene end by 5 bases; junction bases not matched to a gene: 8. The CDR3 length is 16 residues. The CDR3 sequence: CASSLGPDRAEDTQYF. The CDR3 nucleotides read TGTGCCAGCAGCTTGGGCCCGGACAGGGCGGAAGATACGCAGTATTTT.

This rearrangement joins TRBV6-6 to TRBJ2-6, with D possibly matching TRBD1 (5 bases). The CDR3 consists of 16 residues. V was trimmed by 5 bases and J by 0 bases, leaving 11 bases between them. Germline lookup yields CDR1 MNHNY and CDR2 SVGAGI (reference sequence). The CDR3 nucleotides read TGTGCCAGCAGTCCCCTGGGGCCCTCTGGGGCCAACGTCCTGACTTTC. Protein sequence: CASSPLGPSGANVLTF.